The 23 T cell receptor beta chains presented below share a single source sample, sequenced in a study of monozygotic twins with inflammatory bowel disease. With the 5' RACE reads reprocessed, TCRdb shows one record per CDR3 protein and no DNA. The sample holds approximately 160,000 distinct CDR3 sequences. The specimen was blood. The receptors here all came from a human donor with ulcerative colitis or Crohn's disease, or a healthy co-twin of an affected twin (not recorded which).

This chain joins TRBV7-2 and TRBJ2-1; TCRdb calls TRBD2, which cannot be checked without DNA. The CDR3 consists of 17 residues. Germline CDR1 reads SGHTA; CDR2 reads FQGNSA. CDR3 sequence: CASSFGASGFSYNEQFF.

The J gene is TRBJ2-5, the V gene TRBV28; absent DNA, TCRdb's TRBD2 call cannot be checked. Germline lookup yields CDR1 MDHEN and CDR2 SYDVKM. The CDR3 extends over 14 amino acids. The CDR3 sequence: CASSEPGRAGTQYF. The whole variable domain, filled in from reference TRBV28 and TRBJ2-5, reads DVKVTQSSRYLVKRTGEKVFLECVQDMDHENMFWYRQDPGLGLRLIYFSYDVKMKEKGDIPEGYSVSREKKERFSLILESASTNQTSMYLCASSEPGRAGTQYFGPGTRLLVL.

V usage is TRBV5-5 and J usage is TRBJ1-1; the TCRdb D gene call, TRBD1, has no DNA to confirm it. CDR1 and CDR2 from the germline V gene are SGHKS and YYEKEE (reference sequence). CDR3 length: 14 residues. CDR3 protein: CASSFDRARTEAFF.

The rearrangement uses TRBV5-1 and TRBJ2-1; lacking DNA, the TRBD1 call made by TCRdb goes unchecked. CDR3 length: 14 amino acids. The germline V gene has CDR1 SGHRS and CDR2 YFSETQ. The CDR3 loop is CASSSRQGANEQFF.

The CDR3 protein is CSAADWNTEAFF. This chain uses TRBV29-1 with TRBJ1-1. Germline-derived CDR1 and CDR2 are SQVTM and ANQGSEA. The CDR3 covers 12 residues.

The chain's CDR3 is CASSLVPSSGELFF. This chain links TRBV11-3 with TRBJ2-2; the D call from TCRdb, TRBD1, cannot be confirmed without DNA. Germline CDR1 SGHNT, CDR2 YENEEA. The CDR3 covers 14 residues.

The rearrangement uses TRBV28 and TRBJ1-1; TCRdb proposes TRBD1, but this gene call is untestable without DNA. The CDR3 has 18 amino acids. Germline CDR1 MDHEN, CDR2 SYDVKM. CDR3 sequence: CASSLWTSSDRGNTEAFF.

CDR3 sequence: CASSYSSLPATYNEQFF. J is TRBJ2-1 and V is TRBV6-5; there is no DNA to check the TCRdb D call of TRBD2. CDR3 length: 17 amino acids. Germline-derived CDR1 and CDR2 are MNHEY and SVGAGI.

The chain uses TRBV21-1 and TRBJ2-7; TCRdb's D call, TRBD1, is unchecked because there is no DNA. TRBV21-1 is deemed a pseudogene. The CDR3 runs 15 residues. CDR3 protein: CASSKNREFPYEQYF.

The chain carries TRBV5-1 and TRBJ1-1. The germline CDR1 and CDR2 sequences are SGHRS and YFSETQ. CDR3 length: 13 residues. CDR3 protein: CASSLWQRTEAFF.

The chain joins TRBV29-1 to TRBJ2-1. The germline V gene encodes CDR1 SQVTM and CDR2 ANQGSEA. CDR3 length: 14 residues. This chain's CDR3 is CSVEYQFLYNEQFF.

V usage is TRBV29-1 and J usage is TRBJ2-3; the TCRdb D gene call, TRBD1, has no DNA to confirm it. Germline V gives CDR1 SQVTM, CDR2 ANQGSEA. The CDR3 runs to 14 residues. CDR3 region: CSVTGTEFPDTQYF.

This rearrangement joins TRBV12-3 or TRBV12-4 to TRBJ2-5; TCRdb reports TRBD1, a call that lacks DNA to check it against. CDR3 size: 15 residues. The CDR3 spells CASRQGTITQETQYF.

V is TRBV3-1 and J is TRBJ2-3; TCRdb's assignment of TRBD2 cannot be checked, as there is no DNA. CDR1 is LGHDT and CDR2 is YNNKEL in the germline V gene (reference sequence). CDR3 length: 17 residues. This chain's CDR3 is CASSRRTPSGGADTQYF.

The V gene is TRBV29-1, the J gene TRBJ2-7; the D call of TRBD1 rests on TCRdb alone, since no DNA is present to check it. CDR1 and CDR2 (germline): SQVTM, ANQGSEA. The CDR3 has 11 residues. The CDR3 sequence is CSVLTAYEQYF.

The CDR3 spells CASNERLREEKLFF. The chain joins TRBV6-1 to TRBJ1-4. The V gene's germline CDR1 is MNHNS and CDR2 SASEGT. This CDR3 region has 14 residues.

The CDR3 spells CASSYGHSKYEQYF. The rearrangement joins TRBV6-6 to TRBJ2-7. This CDR3 has 14 amino acids. Germline-derived CDR1 and CDR2 are MNHNY and SVGAGI (reference sequence).

This CDR3 is CAISDWGNYGYTF. The rearrangement joins TRBV10-3 to TRBJ1-2. The CDR3 contains 13 residues. Per the germline V gene, CDR1 is ENHRY and CDR2 is SYGVKD.

V usage is TRBV19 and J usage is TRBJ2-5. CDR1 and CDR2 from the germline V gene are LNHDA and SQIVND (reference sequence). The CDR3 extends over 14 amino acids. The CDR3 spells CASSITDYQETQYF. The full variable domain, its missing parts supplied by reference TRBV19 and TRBJ2-5, is DGGITQSPKYLFRKEGQNVTLSCEQNLNHDAMYWYRQDPGQGLRLIYYSQIVNDFQKGDIAEGYSVSREKKESFPLTVTSAQKNPTAFYLCASSITDYQETQYFGPGTRLLVL.

The rearrangement joins TRBV28 to TRBJ2-3; TCRdb's D call of TRBD1 is untestable without DNA. From germline, CDR1 is MDHEN and CDR2 SYDVKM. This CDR3 region has 19 residues. This CDR3 reads CASSLDVRVDPEVTDTQYF.

The chain has TRBV24-1 and TRBJ1-5. CDR1 is KGHDR and CDR2 is SFDVKD in the germline V gene. The CDR3 spans 12 residues. The CDR3 spells CATSAGRAPQHF.

This sequence joins TRBV28 and TRBJ2-5. CDR1 and CDR2 (germline): MDHEN, SYDVKM. The CDR3 has 13 residues. The CDR3 loop reads CASSSPSQETQYF.

The rearrangement uses TRBV19 and TRBJ2-1; the TRBD2 assignment by TCRdb is unverifiable without DNA. This CDR3 has 15 residues. CDR1 is LNHDA, CDR2 SQIVND, per germline (reference sequence). CDR3 sequence reads: CASKKVGLAGSEQFF.